These 7 T cell receptor beta chains were sequenced from one sample in a study of T cells in localized non-small cell lung cancer. Data came from immunoSEQ multiplex PCR; TCRdb stores just in-frame clones and leaves some out. The profile shows about 72,000 clones, 84% of them singletons. The material sequenced was peripheral blood, taken before any cancer treatment. The receptors stem from a female donor of 60 years or more with stage I lung adenocarcinoma.

As DNA, the CDR3 is TGTGCCAGCACCGAGGGGCCCAGGGCTCACTATAATTCACCCCTCCACTTT. This encodes CASTEGPRAHYNSPLHF. The rearrangement links TRBV2 to TRBJ1-6; D might be TRBD1 (5 bases). Germline CDR1 and CDR2: SNHLY and FYNNEI. V was cut by 7 bases and J by 3 bases, with 19 bases left in between. The CDR3 loop spans 17 amino acids.

The sample holds one count of this clone. The J gene is TRBJ2-1, the V gene TRBV14; 8 nucleotides agree with TRBD1. The CDR3 runs 17 residues. With 3 bases clipped from V and 0 bases from J, the junction kept 7 bases outside the gene matches. CDR1 is SGHDN, CDR2 FVKESK, per germline. The CDR3 bases are TGTGCCAGCAGCCAGGGCTACAGGGGGAGCTCCTACAATGAGCAGTTCTTC. Its translation: CASSQGYRGSSYNEQFF.

The CDR3 protein is CASSLGRANEKLFF. The CDR3 DNA follows: TGTGCCAGCAGCTTAGGGCGGGCTAATGAAAAACTGTTTTTT. The rearrangement joins TRBV7-2 to TRBJ1-4; no clear D gene. From germline, CDR1 is SGHTA and CDR2 FQGNSA. This CDR3 comprises 14 residues. V was trimmed by 1 base and J by 3 bases, leaving 6 bases between them. Drawing the rest from reference TRBV7-2 and TRBJ1-4, the complete variable domain is GAGVSQSPSNKVTEKGKDVELRCDPISGHTALYWYRQSLGQGLEFLIYFQGNSAPDKSGLPSDRFSAERTGGSVSTLTIQRTQQEDSAVYLCASSLGRANEKLFFGSGTQLSVL.

This clone came up once. The CDR3 spells CASTLGQGTSYEQYF. Here the CDR3 DNA reads TGTGCCAGTACCCTGGGACAGGGGACTTCCTACGAGCAGTACTTC. This chain joins TRBV19 and TRBJ2-7; 10 bases fit TRBD1. Trimming took 7 bases from V and 1 from J; bases not matched to a gene: 7. Germline values: CDR1 LNHDA, CDR2 SQIVND (reference sequence). The CDR3 sequence is 15 residues long.

The rearrangement joins TRBV2 to TRBJ2-7; no clear D. The CDR3 has 13 residues. Looked up from germline, CDR1 is SNHLY and CDR2 is FYNNEI. V lost 5 bases to trimming and J lost 1 base, with 9 bases between them. The CDR3 DNA follows: TGTGCCAGCAGTCTCCCACTTTCCTACGAGCAGTACTTC. This encodes CASSLPLSYEQYF.

This clone showed up just once. The chain has TRBV10-3 and TRBJ2-3; 13 nucleotides align to TRBD2. J was trimmed by 5 bases and V by 6 bases; bases with no gene match: 8. The CDR3 is made up of 16 amino acids. Germline V CDR1 and CDR2: ENHRY, SYGVKD. The CDR3 coding sequence is TGTGCCATCAGGGGGACTAGCGGGATCGGTGGAGATACGCAGTATTTT. Its translation is CAIRGTSGIGGDTQYF.

This clone came up once. V is TRBV5-1 and J is TRBJ2-5; TRBD1 is a possible D gene (6 bases). The last part of the DNA fits TRBJ2-7 better; the J call may be wrong. Per germline, CDR1 SGHRS and CDR2 YFSETQ. This CDR3 comprises 14 residues. The CDR3 protein is CASSVGTGSDEQYF. CDR3 DNA sequence: TGCGCCAGCAGCGTGGGTACAGGGTCCGACGAGCAGTACTTC.